This passage covers 24 T cell receptor beta chains from one sample sequenced in a study of blood T cells in healthy people across ages. A sample-barcoded 5' primer and a J-beta primer mix were used in a second PCR of roughly 6 to 12 cycles. TCRdb re-derived calls from the 5' RACE reads in MiXCR, one entry per CDR3 protein. The table has about 1.4 million distinct CDR3 sequences, roughly 64% seen once. The sequenced sample consisted of blood. The receptors derive from a man younger than 35 in good health.

This clonotype has only a few counts. The gene calls are TRBV9 and TRBJ1-2; tentative D call: TRBD1 (6 bases). This CDR3 contains 19 residues. V shed 0 bases and J shed 3 bases, with 24 bases lying between them. Germline V lookup: CDR1 SGDLS, CDR2 YYNGEE. The CDR3 DNA follows: TGTGCCAGCAGCGTAGTCGCCATCCTCGGGGGGCCCTCGGACTATGGCTACACCTTC. Protein: CASSVVAILGGPSDYGYTF. Combining the CDR3 with reference TRBV9 and TRBJ1-2 gives the whole variable domain DSGVTQTPKHLITATGQRVTLRCSPRSGDLSVYWYQQSLDQGLQFLIQYYNGEERAKGNILERFSAQQFPDLHSELNLSSLELGDSALYFCASSVVAILGGPSDYGYTFGSGTRLTVV.

Comment on this clonotype: Compared with germline, one end of the junction differs, possibly owing to a read error. J is TRBJ2-3 and V is TRBV4-1; TRBD2 might be the D (5 bases). The CDR3 runs to 14 residues. Germline V lookup: CDR1 MGHRA, CDR2 YSYEKL. The CDR3 nucleotides are TGCGCCAGTAGCCTCTATCGACTAACAGATACGCAGTATTTT. It encodes CASSLYRLTDTQYF.

The chain uses TRBV7-2 and TRBJ2-1; TRBD2 aligns across 10 bases. The CDR3 has 17 residues. Germline V CDR1 and CDR2: SGHTA, FQGNSA. The ends lost 3 bases at V and 5 bases at J; junction bases unmatched: 10. The CDR3 here is CASSLPNDLAGDNEQFF. Here the CDR3 DNA reads TGTGCCAGCAGCTTGCCCAACGACCTAGCGGGGGACAATGAGCAGTTCTTC.

Points on this clonotype: An end of the junction does not agree with germline; a read error may underlie this. The gene calls are TRBV12-3 or TRBV12-4 and TRBJ2-3; 7 nucleotides align to TRBD1. This CDR3 is built from 15 residues. This chain's CDR3 is CASESDRKNTDTQYF. The CDR3 nucleotides read TGTGCCAGCGAATCGGACAGGAAGAACACAGATACACAGTATTTT.

This chain joins TRBV27 and TRBJ2-5, with 7 positions matching TRBD1. The CDR3 spans 14 residues. With V trimmed by 5 bases and J by 11 bases, 14 bases remained unmatched. Germline CDR1 and CDR2: MNHEY and SMNVEV (reference sequence). CDR3 bases: TGTGCCAGCAGTCCAGGGGGAGTTTACAATGAGCAGTACTTC. Translated, it gives CASSPGGVYNEQYF.

V is TRBV25-1 and J is TRBJ1-1; D is unclear. There are 12 residues in the CDR3. Trimming cost V 4 bases and J 5 bases, with 8 bases left between them. Germline-derived CDR1 and CDR2 are MGHDK and SYGVNS. CDR3 in amino acids: CASSVLWTEAFF. CDR3 DNA sequence: TGTGCCAGCAGTGTTTTATGGACTGAAGCTTTCTTT. Supplemented by reference TRBV25-1 and TRBJ1-1, the full variable domain reads EADIYQTPRYLVIGTGKKITLECSQTMGHDKMYWYQQDPGMELHLIHYSYGVNSTEKGDLSSESTVSRIRTEHFPLTLESARPSHTSQYLCASSVLWTEAFFGQGTRLTVV.

This clonotype occurred a few times. The chain links TRBV29-1 to TRBJ2-2, with D tentatively TRBD1 (6 bases). Germline assignment: CDR1 SQVTM and CDR2 ANQGSEA. The CDR3 length is 12 residues. V was cut by 3 bases and J by 7 bases, with 9 bases left in between. The CDR3 protein is CSVEATGGELFF. The CDR3 nucleotides read TGCAGCGTTGAGGCGACAGGCGGGGAGCTGTTTTTT.

The genes are TRBV4-1 and TRBJ2-1; 13 positions agree with TRBD2. The CDR3 contains 14 residues. The J segment lost 7 bases and the V segment lost 6 bases, leaving 3 bases of the junction unmatched. Germline CDR1 reads MGHRA; CDR2 reads YSYEKL. In nucleotides, the CDR3 is TGCGCCAGCAGACTAGCGGGGGGGGAAAATGAGCAGTTCTTC. Translated, it gives CASRLAGGENEQFF.

The chain is built from TRBV20-1 and TRBJ1-5; D is possibly TRBD1 (6 bases). Trimming shortened V by 6 bases and J by 9 bases, and 18 bases separated the two germline ends. The CDR3 sequence is 13 residues long. The germline V gene encodes CDR1 DFQATT and CDR2 SNEGSKA (reference sequence). The CDR3 region has the DNA TGCAGTGCCCGCGGGGGGCCAAGGTTGCCCCAGCATTTT. This translates into CSARGGPRLPQHF.

This clonotype was counted a single time. One junction end disagrees with the germline gene, perhaps due to a read error. The V call is TRBV12-3 or TRBV12-4, the J call TRBJ1-2, with TRBD1 identical over 8 bases. This CDR3 region has 15 residues. The CDR3 spells CANSLVDRVAYGYTF. As DNA, the CDR3 is TGTGCCAACAGTTTAGTGGACAGGGTAGCCTATGGCTACACCTTC.

This clonotype was seen more than once but under ten times. In DNA, the CDR3 is TGTGCCAGCACCCCCGGCATGGGAGATAACTATGGCTACACCTTC. It specifies CASTPGMGDNYGYTF. The rearrangement uses TRBV12-3 or TRBV12-4 and TRBJ1-2; no firm D call. This CDR3 has 15 amino acids. Trimming shortened V by 7 bases and J by 1 base, and 16 bases separated the two germline ends.

The chain has TRBV3-1 and TRBJ2-4, with D uncertain. The tail of the sequence fits TRBJ2-5 better, so the J call may be wrong. CDR3 length: 14 residues. CDR1 is LGHDT and CDR2 is YNNKEL in the germline V gene (reference sequence). CDR3 sequence reads: CASSQVSAQETQYF. The CDR3, as DNA: TGTGCCAGCAGCCAAGTGAGCGCTCAAGAGACCCAGTACTTC.

The chain is built from TRBV15 and TRBJ1-2; perhaps TRBD1 as D (6 bases). CDR1 is LNHNV, CDR2 YYDKDF, per germline (reference sequence). Trimming stripped 2 bases from V and 6 bases from J, with 16 bases between. The CDR3 extends over 15 amino acids. The CDR3 bases are TGTGCCACCAGCAGACGAGACGGGGGGGCGAATGGCTACACCTTC. Translating gives CATSRRDGGANGYTF.

The V gene is TRBV27, the J gene TRBJ1-2; 8 bases map to TRBD1. V lost 8 bases, J lost 3 bases, and 11 bases stayed unmatched. The CDR3 totals 15 residues. CDR1 and CDR2 from the germline V gene are MNHEY and SMNVEV (reference sequence). CDR3 sequence reads: CASAPMGQAYYGYTF. The CDR3 DNA is TGTGCCAGCGCACCAATGGGACAGGCCTACTATGGCTACACCTTC.

The table lists this clonotype with a few counts. This chain connects TRBV4-3 to TRBJ1-5; D ambiguous. Germline CDR1 is LGHNA and CDR2 is YSLEER. Trimming removed 5 bases at V and 5 bases at J, with 7 bases between. The CDR3 is made up of 12 amino acids. CDR3 in DNA: TGCGCCAGCAGCACGGGTGATCAGCCCCAGCATTTT. Encoded protein: CASSTGDQPQHF.

CDR3 loop: CASRFSGLAAPDTQYF. CDR3 coding DNA: TGTGCCAGCAGATTTAGCGGGCTAGCGGCCCCAGATACGCAGTATTTT. This chain connects TRBV12-3 or TRBV12-4 to TRBJ2-3; 7 positions agree with TRBD2. The V and J ends lost 6 bases and 4 bases, in that order; junction bases with no gene match: 13. CDR3 size: 16 residues.

CDR3 loop: CSVPGQEFNEQYF. CDR3 DNA: TGCAGCGTTCCGGGACAGGAGTTTAACGAGCAGTACTTC. The rearrangement links TRBV29-1 to TRBJ2-7; TRBD1 matches at 8 bases. The CDR3 runs 13 residues. Losses at the gene ends were 5 bases for V and 5 bases for J; bases not matched to a gene: 8. The germline V gene has CDR1 SQVTM and CDR2 ANQGSEA.

This clonotype showed up just a few times. The genes are TRBV20-1 and TRBJ2-1; 14 bases agree with TRBD2. With V trimmed by 5 bases and J by 7 bases, 10 bases remained unmatched. Germline CDR1 reads DFQATT; CDR2 reads SNEGSKA (reference sequence). There are 16 residues in the CDR3. Here the CDR3 DNA reads TGCAGTGCTCCAGGACTAGCGGGAGGTGGGGGTAATGAGCAGTTCTTC. Translated, it gives CSAPGLAGGGGNEQFF.

CDR3 residues: CASSQVQDSTDEQYF. CDR3 nucleotide sequence: TGTGCCAGCAGCCAAGTCCAGGACTCCACCGACGAGCAGTACTTC. The chain has TRBV4-2 and TRBJ2-5; a possible D gene is TRBD2 (5 bases). The end of the DNA aligns better with TRBJ2-7, so the J call may be wrong. The CDR3 sequence is 15 residues long. CDR1 is LGHNA, CDR2 YNFKEQ, per germline.

This rearrangement joins TRBV25-1 to TRBJ2-7; D unresolved. V lost 3 bases to trimming and J lost 2 bases, with 14 bases between them. The CDR3 loop spans 15 amino acids. Per the germline V gene, CDR1 is MGHDK and CDR2 is SYGVNS. CDR3 amino acids: CASSDTVDTPYEQYF. The DNA of the CDR3 is TGTGCCAGCAGTGACACCGTTGACACCCCCTACGAGCAGTACTTC.

The V and J genes are TRBV4-2 and TRBJ2-7, with D perhaps TRBD1 or TRBD2 (5 bases each). The CDR3 is 14 amino acids. V was trimmed by 1 base and J by 3 bases, leaving 10 bases between them. Germline lookup yields CDR1 LGHNA and CDR2 YNFKEQ. Here the CDR3 DNA reads TGTGCCAGCAGCCAAGGGGACGGTGACTACGAGCAGTACTTC. This translates into CASSQGDGDYEQYF.

Written as DNA, the CDR3 is TGTGCCAGCAGCTTGACAGGGCCCTTTCAAGAGACCCAGTACTTC. Its protein is CASSLTGPFQETQYF. The chain has TRBV7-4 and TRBJ2-5, with 7 bases aligning to TRBD1. The CDR3 consists of 15 residues. The germline gives CDR1 SGHVT, CDR2 SQSDAQ. With V trimmed by 3 bases and J by 2 bases, 6 bases remained unmatched. Supplemented by reference TRBV7-4 and TRBJ2-5, the full variable domain reads GAGVSQSPRYKVAKRGRDVALRCDSISGHVTLYWYRQTLGQGSEVLTYSQSDAQRDKSGRPSGRFSAERPERSVSTLKIQRTEQGDSAVYLCASSLTGPFQETQYFGPGTRLLVL.

In this sample, this clonotype turned up once. This chain links TRBV5-1 with TRBJ1-4, with a tentative D call TRBD1 (5 bases). Germline V gene data show CDR1 as SGHRS and CDR2 as YFSETQ. The V end lost 4 bases, the J end lost 5 bases, and 21 bases lay between the germline ends. This CDR3 spans 17 amino acids. The CDR3: CASSRPRQGRANEKLFF. CDR3 nucleotides: TGCGCCAGCAGCCGACCGCGCCAGGGACGGGCGAATGAAAAACTGTTTTTT.

V is TRBV25-1 and J is TRBJ2-1; 11 nucleotides agree with TRBD2. The CDR3 is 15 amino acids. CDR1 MGHDK and CDR2 SYGVNS come from the germline V gene. V shed 6 bases, J shed 4 bases, and the junction held 5 bases outside the gene matches. For the CDR3, the DNA is TGTGCCAGCAGCGGGACTAGCGGACTATACAATGAGCAGTTCTTC. Its translation: CASSGTSGLYNEQFF.